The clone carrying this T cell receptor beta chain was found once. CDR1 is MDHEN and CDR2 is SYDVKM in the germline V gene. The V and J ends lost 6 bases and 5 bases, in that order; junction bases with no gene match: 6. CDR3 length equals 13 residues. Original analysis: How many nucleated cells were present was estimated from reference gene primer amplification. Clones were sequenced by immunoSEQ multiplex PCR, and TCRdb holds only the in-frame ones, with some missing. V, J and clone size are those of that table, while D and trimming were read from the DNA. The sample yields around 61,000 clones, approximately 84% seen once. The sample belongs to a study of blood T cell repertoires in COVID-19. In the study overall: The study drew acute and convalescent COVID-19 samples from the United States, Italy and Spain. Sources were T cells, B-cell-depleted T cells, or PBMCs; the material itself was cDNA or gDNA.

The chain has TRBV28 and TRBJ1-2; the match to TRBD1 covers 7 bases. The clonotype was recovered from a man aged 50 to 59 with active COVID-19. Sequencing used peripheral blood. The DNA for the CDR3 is TGTGCCAGCAGCAGGACAGGCGGGTATGGCTACACCTTC. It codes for CASSRTGGYGYTF.